This T cell receptor (beta chain) was sequenced in a study of Ad26.COV2.S vaccination and SARS-CoV-2 variants. The length of the CDR3 is 16 residues. Germline CDR1 reads MDHEN; CDR2 reads SYDVKM. V lost 6 bases and J 3 bases, leaving 18 bases between the germline ends. Only in-frame clones appear in the TCRdb table, and some are missing; sequencing was by immunoSEQ multiplex PCR. The repertoire holds 440,000 or so clones, around 91% seen once, with about 4.5% in the top ten. Treatment specified: around 19 received Ad26.COV2.S at low or high dose, single or two shots; about 5 received placebo; per-sample allocation not given. Sampling was performed 63 days after the first vaccine or placebo injection.

The genes are TRBV28 and TRBJ1-5, with D unclear. Sequencing was performed on peripheral blood, taken in a trial of Ad26.COV2.S vaccine versus placebo. This clonotype was obtained from a person between 18 and 65 years old who received the Ad26.COV2.S COVID-19 vaccine or a placebo. The CDR3 spells CASSPPLGSHNQPQHF. The CDR3 DNA is TGTGCCAGCAGCCCCCCCCTAGGTTCTCACAATCAGCCCCAGCATTTT.